Each of the 19 T cell receptor beta chains below was sequenced from the same sample in a study of shared clonotypes between healthy human individuals. The table came from immunoSEQ multiplex PCR; TCRdb's copy has only in-frame clones and leaves some out. The repertoire includes some 2 million clones, around 96% of them detected once, and approximately 1.2% sits in the top ten. CD45RO-negative, CCR7-positively selected cells formed the naive CD8 fraction, excluding terminally differentiated effector memory CD45RA+ cells. The sequencing input was naive CD8+ T cells sorted from blood. The receptors derive from a man aged 18 to 29 in good health.

J is TRBJ2-7 and V is TRBV28, with 9 bases that match TRBD1. CDR3 length: 14 amino acids. V was clipped by 7 bases and J by 1 base; unmatched bases: 5. The V gene's germline CDR1 is MDHEN and CDR2 SYDVKM. DNA of the CDR3: TGTGCCAGCACTGGGGGACAGGGATCCTACGAGCAGTACTTC. Translating it yields CASTGGQGSYEQYF. The entire variable domain, with the rest obtained from reference TRBV28 and TRBJ2-7, is as follows: DVKVTQSSRYLVKRTGEKVFLECVQDMDHENMFWYRQDPGLGLRLIYFSYDVKMKEKGDIPEGYSVSREKKERFSLILESASTNQTSMYLCASTGGQGSYEQYFGPGTRLTVT.

The genes are TRBV7-6 and TRBJ2-1, with TRBD2 identical over 12 bases. The germline CDR1 and CDR2 sequences are SGHVS and FNYEAQ. V gave up 4 bases and J gave up 5 bases; unmatched junction bases: 0. The CDR3 has 14 residues. Written as DNA, the CDR3 is TGTGCCAGCAGCTGGACTAGCGGGGACAATGAGCAGTTCTTC. Translation: CASSWTSGDNEQFF.

The V and J genes are TRBV27 and TRBJ2-5; 12 nucleotides agree with TRBD2. The CDR3 extends over 16 amino acids. Looked up from germline, CDR1 is MNHEY and CDR2 is SMNVEV (reference sequence). Losses at the gene ends were 3 bases for V and 1 base for J; bases not matched to a gene: 3. The CDR3 here is CASSLTSGGSQETQYF. The DNA for the CDR3 is TGTGCCAGCAGTTTGACTAGCGGGGGTAGCCAAGAGACCCAGTACTTC.

V gene TRBV6-1 combines with J gene TRBJ2-3, with 7 bases aligning to TRBD2. Germline CDR1 and CDR2: MNHNS and SASEGT. With 8 bases clipped from V and 4 bases from J, the junction kept 9 bases outside the gene matches. The CDR3 contains 14 residues. Here the CDR3 DNA reads TGTGCCAGCTGGGCAGCGGGGCTTTCAGATACGCAGTATTTT. It translates to CASWAAGLSDTQYF.

The rearrangement links TRBV27 to TRBJ2-7; D gene uncertain. CDR3 length: 15 residues. The V and J ends lost 4 bases and 3 bases respectively, with 16 bases between them. The germline V gene has CDR1 MNHEY and CDR2 SMNVEV (reference sequence). The CDR3 sequence: CASSSSLGYVYEQYF. CDR3 bases: TGTGCCAGCAGTTCATCCCTGGGATATGTCTACGAGCAGTACTTC.

V and J are TRBV9 and TRBJ2-6, with D perhaps matching TRBD1 (5 bases). The CDR3 runs to 16 residues. Germline loops: CDR1 SGDLS, CDR2 YYNGEE. V was trimmed by 1 base and J by 2 bases, leaving 10 bases between them. The CDR3 DNA reads as TGTGCCAGCAGCGTATGGCAGGGTGCTGGGGCCAACGTCCTGACTTTC. Translating it yields CASSVWQGAGANVLTF.

V gene TRBV30 combines with J gene TRBJ2-5; 10 nucleotides line up with TRBD2. Germline V lookup: CDR1 GTSNPN, CDR2 SVGIG (reference sequence). V lost 4 bases and J lost 4; bases outside the gene matches: 9. The CDR3 spans 15 residues. The CDR3 DNA reads TGTGCCTGGACTAGCGGGAGTCACTTACGAGAGACCCAGTACTTC. The encoded protein is CAWTSGSHLRETQYF.

This chain connects TRBV15 to TRBJ1-2; 10 bases line up with TRBD1. Germline CDR1 and CDR2: LNHNV and YYDKDF (reference sequence). Germline trimming cut 0 bases from V and 0 bases from J; bases unmatched to any gene: 4. The CDR3 totals 17 residues. CDR3 in amino acids: CATSRDWGTGANYGYTF. As DNA, the CDR3 is TGTGCCACCAGCAGAGATTGGGGGACAGGGGCTAACTATGGCTACACCTTC. The variable domain in full, completed from reference TRBV15 and TRBJ1-2, reads DAMVIQNPRYQVTQFGKPVTLSCSQTLNHNVMYWYQQKSSQAPKLLFHYYDKDFNNEADTPDNFQSRRPNTSFCFLDIRSPGLGDTAMYLCATSRDWGTGANYGYTFGSGTRLTVV.

This clone was found a few times. This chain links TRBV7-6 with TRBJ1-3, with TRBD1 matching over 10 bases. CDR3 size: 15 residues. Germline V CDR1 and CDR2: SGHVS, FNYEAQ. Trimming took 5 bases from V and 3 from J; bases not matched to a gene: 4. CDR3 in DNA: TGTGCCAGCAGCCTCGGGACAGGGGATGGAAACACCATATATTTT. This gives the protein CASSLGTGDGNTIYF. Looking up the rest from reference TRBV7-6 and TRBJ1-3 gives the full variable domain: GAGVSQSPRYKVTKRGQDVALRCDPISGHVSLYWYRQALGQGPEFLTYFNYEAQQDKSGLPNDRFSAERPEGSISTLTIQRTEQRDSAMYRCASSLGTGDGNTIYFGEGSWLTVV.

This clone appeared a single time. The V gene is TRBV9, the J gene TRBJ2-1; D is unclear. V was cut by 1 base and J by 8 bases, with 7 bases left in between. CDR3 length: 12 amino acids. Germline CDR1 is SGDLS and CDR2 is YYNGEE. CDR3 loop: CASSVLPHEQFF. CDR3 DNA: TGTGCCAGCAGCGTACTTCCCCATGAGCAGTTCTTC.

The V gene is TRBV4-1, the J gene TRBJ2-5, with 9 bases that match TRBD2. V lost 3 bases, J lost 3 bases, and 2 bases stayed unmatched. The CDR3 consists of 14 residues. Per the germline V gene, CDR1 is MGHRA and CDR2 is YSYEKL. CDR3 residues: CASSQPSGKETQYF. In DNA form, the CDR3 reads TGCGCCAGCAGCCAGCCTAGCGGGAAAGAGACCCAGTACTTC.

The rearrangement joins TRBV7-6 to TRBJ1-6; D unresolved. Germline V gives CDR1 SGHVS, CDR2 FNYEAQ. This CDR3 is built from 14 residues. The V and J ends lost 2 bases and 9 bases respectively, with 11 bases between them. In DNA form, the CDR3 reads TGTGCCAGCAGCTTATTAGGCAAGGGTTCACCCCTCCACTTT. Its translation: CASSLLGKGSPLHF.

This chain joins TRBV29-1 and TRBJ2-2, with 8 bases lining up with TRBD1. This CDR3 contains 16 residues. Germline CDR1 SQVTM, CDR2 ANQGSEA. With V trimmed by 1 base and J by 1 base, 5 bases remained unmatched. The CDR3 loop is CSVEGRDRGNTGELFF. The CDR3 DNA follows: TGCAGCGTTGAAGGGAGAGACAGGGGGAACACCGGGGAGCTGTTTTTT.

The chain is built from TRBV20-1 and TRBJ2-7; 11 bases match TRBD1. The CDR3 extends over 11 amino acids. The germline V gene encodes CDR1 DFQATT and CDR2 SNEGSKA (reference sequence). In nucleotides, the CDR3 is TGCTCAACCGGGACAGGGGGCGAGCAGTACTTC. This encodes CSTGTGGEQYF.

The gene calls are TRBV7-9 and TRBJ2-5; D might be TRBD2 (6 bases). Trimming shortened V by 5 bases and J by 5 bases, and 12 bases separated the two germline ends. Germline V CDR1 and CDR2: SEHNR, FQNEAQ (reference sequence). The CDR3 totals 13 residues. The CDR3 spells CASSPGLSETQYF. The CDR3 bases are TGTGCCAGCAGCCCGGGACTCTCGGAGACCCAGTACTTC.

Comment on this clone: A junction boundary mismatches the germline segment, possibly from a read error. Other nucleotide sequences from this sample produce the same CDR3. The chain couples TRBV11-2 to TRBJ2-7; D is unclear. The V gene's germline CDR1 is SGHAT and CDR2 FQNNGV. CDR3 length equals 13 residues. This CDR3 reads CASSLEAGYEQYF. DNA for the CDR3: TGTGCCAGCAGCCTAGAGGCAGGTTACGAGCAGTACTTC.

Note on this clone: Other DNA sequences in this sample translate to the same CDR3. The chain combines TRBV4-1 with TRBJ2-7, with D possibly being TRBD1 or TRBD2 (5 bases each). This CDR3 comprises 15 residues. Trimming cost V 0 bases and J 3 bases, with 12 bases left between them. The germline V gene has CDR1 MGHRA and CDR2 YSYEKL. The CDR3 nucleotides read TGCGCCAGCAGCCAAGATAGTGGGGGTAGCTACGAGCAGTACTTC. Protein sequence: CASSQDSGGSYEQYF.

The chain is built from TRBV10-2 and TRBJ2-3; D gene unclear. Between the trimmed V and J ends, which lost 3 bases and 3 bases, there was a span of 19 bases. This CDR3 is built from 17 residues. The germline V gene encodes CDR1 WSHSY and CDR2 SAAADI. Here the CDR3 DNA reads TGCGCCAGCAGTGACCGAGCCCAGAAAGCATCGACAGATACGCAGTATTTT. Its translation: CASSDRAQKASTDTQYF.

The rearrangement joins TRBV4-2 to TRBJ1-1; tentative D call: TRBD1 (6 bases). V was clipped by 5 bases and J by 1 base, with 14 bases between them. The CDR3 totals 15 residues. Germline loops: CDR1 LGHNA, CDR2 YNFKEQ. CDR3 in DNA: TGTGCCAGCAGCTGGGGACATACCGGGAACACTGAAGCTTTCTTT. Translation: CASSWGHTGNTEAFF.